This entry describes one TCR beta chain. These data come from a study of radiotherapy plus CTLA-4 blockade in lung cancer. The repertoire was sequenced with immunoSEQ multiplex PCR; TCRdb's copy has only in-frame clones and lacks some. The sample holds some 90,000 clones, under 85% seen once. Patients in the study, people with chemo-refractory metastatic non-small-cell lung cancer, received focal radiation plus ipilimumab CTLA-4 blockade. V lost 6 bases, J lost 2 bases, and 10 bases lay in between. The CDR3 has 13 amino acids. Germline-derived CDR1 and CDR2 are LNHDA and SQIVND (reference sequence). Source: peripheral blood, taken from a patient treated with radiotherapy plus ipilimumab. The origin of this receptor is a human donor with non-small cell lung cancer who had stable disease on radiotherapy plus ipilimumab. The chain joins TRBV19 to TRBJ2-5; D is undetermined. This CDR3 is CASRAAHQETQYF. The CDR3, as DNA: TGTGCCAGTAGGGCAGCGCATCAAGAGACCCAGTACTTC. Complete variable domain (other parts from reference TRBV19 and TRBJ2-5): DGGITQSPKYLFRKEGQNVTLSCEQNLNHDAMYWYRQDPGQGLRLIYYSQIVNDFQKGDIAEGYSVSREKKESFPLTVTSAQKNPTAFYLCASRAAHQETQYFGPGTRLLVL.